The TCR beta chain under discussion was sequenced for a study of patients and donors after allogeneic stem cell transplantation. In this sample, this clonotype turned up a few times. TCRdb analysed the RT-PCR reads with MiXCR anew, one entry per CDR3 protein. The sample lists about 960,000 distinct CDR3 sequences, 18% occurring once. The TCR comes from a human donor who was either an allogeneic HSCT recipient or a stem cell or donor lymphocyte infusion donor (not recorded which). It is not recorded whose cells these are; they may come from a transplant donor. The sample taken for sequencing was blood, either unsorted or a sorted T cell fraction (not recorded which).

This CDR3 reads CASSLGVYNQPQHF. In nucleotides, the CDR3 is TGTGCCAGCAGTTTAGGAGTGTACAATCAGCCCCAGCATTTT. The V gene is TRBV6-2 or TRBV6-3, the J gene TRBJ1-5; D remains unclear. The CDR3 covers 14 residues. Germline assignment: CDR1 MNHEY and CDR2 SVGEGT. V lost 4 bases and J lost 3, with 10 bases in between.